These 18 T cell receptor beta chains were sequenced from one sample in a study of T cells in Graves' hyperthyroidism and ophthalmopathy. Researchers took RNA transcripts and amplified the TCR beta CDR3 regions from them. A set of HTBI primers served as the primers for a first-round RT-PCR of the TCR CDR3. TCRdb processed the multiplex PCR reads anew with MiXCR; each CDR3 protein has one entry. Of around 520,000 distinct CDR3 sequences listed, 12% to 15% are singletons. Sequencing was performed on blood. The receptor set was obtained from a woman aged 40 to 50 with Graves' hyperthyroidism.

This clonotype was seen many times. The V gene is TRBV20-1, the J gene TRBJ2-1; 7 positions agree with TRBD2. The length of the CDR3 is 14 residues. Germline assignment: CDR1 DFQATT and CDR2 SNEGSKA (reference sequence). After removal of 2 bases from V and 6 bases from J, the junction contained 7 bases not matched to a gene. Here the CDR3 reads CSARNPGGANEQFF. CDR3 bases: TGCAGTGCTAGAAATCCGGGAGGAGCCAATGAGCAGTTCTTC.

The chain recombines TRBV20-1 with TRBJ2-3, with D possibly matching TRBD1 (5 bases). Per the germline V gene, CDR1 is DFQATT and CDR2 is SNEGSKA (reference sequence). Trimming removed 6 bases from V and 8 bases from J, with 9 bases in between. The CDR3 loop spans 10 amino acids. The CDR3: CSALRGTQYF. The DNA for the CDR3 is TGCAGTGCCCTAAGGGGTACGCAGTATTTT.

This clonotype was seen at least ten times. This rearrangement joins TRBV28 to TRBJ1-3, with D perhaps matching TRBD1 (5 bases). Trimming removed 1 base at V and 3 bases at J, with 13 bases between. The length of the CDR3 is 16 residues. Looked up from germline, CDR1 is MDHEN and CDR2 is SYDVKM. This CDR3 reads CASSLYPGTLGNTIYF. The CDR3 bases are TGTGCCAGCAGTTTATATCCCGGGACCCTTGGAAACACCATATATTTT.

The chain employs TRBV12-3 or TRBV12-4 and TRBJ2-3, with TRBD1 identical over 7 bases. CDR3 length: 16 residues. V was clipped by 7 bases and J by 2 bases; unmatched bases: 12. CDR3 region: CASTGTVETSTDTQYF. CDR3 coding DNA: TGTGCCAGCACGGGGACAGTGGAAACCTCCACAGATACGCAGTATTTT.

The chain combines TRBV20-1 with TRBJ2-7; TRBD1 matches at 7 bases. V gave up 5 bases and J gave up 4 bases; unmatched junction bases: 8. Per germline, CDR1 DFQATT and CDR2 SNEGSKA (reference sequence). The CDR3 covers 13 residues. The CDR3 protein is CSAPSMGQYEQYF. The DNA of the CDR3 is TGCAGTGCTCCCTCGATGGGACAGTACGAGCAGTACTTC.

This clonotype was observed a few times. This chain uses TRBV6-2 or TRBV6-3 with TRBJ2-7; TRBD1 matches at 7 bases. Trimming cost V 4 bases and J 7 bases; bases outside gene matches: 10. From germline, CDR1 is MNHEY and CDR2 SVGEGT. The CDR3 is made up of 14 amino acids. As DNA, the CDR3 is TGTGCCAGCAGTTTAAGGACAGGCAAGGGGGAGCAGTACTTC. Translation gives CASSLRTGKGEQYF.

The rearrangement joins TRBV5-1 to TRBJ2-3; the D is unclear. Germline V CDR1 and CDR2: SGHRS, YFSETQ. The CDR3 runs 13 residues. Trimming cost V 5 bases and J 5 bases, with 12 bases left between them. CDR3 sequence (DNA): TGCGCCAGCAGTCGCAATTCAGGAGATACGCAGTATTTT. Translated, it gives CASSRNSGDTQYF.

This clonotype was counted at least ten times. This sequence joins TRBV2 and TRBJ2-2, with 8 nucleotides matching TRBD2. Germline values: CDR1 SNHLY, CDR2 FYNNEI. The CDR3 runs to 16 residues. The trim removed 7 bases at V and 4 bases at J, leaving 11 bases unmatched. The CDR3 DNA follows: TGTGCCAGCACCACTCGGGAGGGCAGTTTCACCGGGGAGCTGTTTTTT. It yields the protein CASTTREGSFTGELFF.

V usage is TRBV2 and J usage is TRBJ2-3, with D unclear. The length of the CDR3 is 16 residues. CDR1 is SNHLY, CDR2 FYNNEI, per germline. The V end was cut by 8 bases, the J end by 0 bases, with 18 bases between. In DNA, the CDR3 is TGTGCCAGCCTACCCTCTTGGGTCCCTAGCACAGATACGCAGTATTTT. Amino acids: CASLPSWVPSTDTQYF. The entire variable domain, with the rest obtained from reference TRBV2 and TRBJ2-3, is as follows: EPEVTQTPSHQVTQMGQEVILRCVPISNHLYFYWYRQILGQKVEFLVSFYNNEISEKSEIFDDQFSVERPDGSNFTLKIRSTKLEDSAMYFCASLPSWVPSTDTQYFGPGTRLTVL.

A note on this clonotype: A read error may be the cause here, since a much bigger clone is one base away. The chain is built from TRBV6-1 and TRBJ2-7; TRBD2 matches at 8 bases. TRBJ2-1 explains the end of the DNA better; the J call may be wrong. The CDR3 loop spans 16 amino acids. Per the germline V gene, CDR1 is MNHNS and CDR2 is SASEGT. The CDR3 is CASSEAVGRADYEQFF. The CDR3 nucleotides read TGTGCCAGCAGTGAAGCGGTCGGGAGGGCCGACTACGAGCAGTTCTTC.

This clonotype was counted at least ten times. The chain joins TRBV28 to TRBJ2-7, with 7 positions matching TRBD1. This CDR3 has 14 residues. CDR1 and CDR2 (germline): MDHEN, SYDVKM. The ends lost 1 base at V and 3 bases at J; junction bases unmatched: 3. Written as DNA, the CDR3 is TGTGCCAGCAGTTTATTCAGGGGGAGCTACGAGCAGTACTTC. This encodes CASSLFRGSYEQYF.

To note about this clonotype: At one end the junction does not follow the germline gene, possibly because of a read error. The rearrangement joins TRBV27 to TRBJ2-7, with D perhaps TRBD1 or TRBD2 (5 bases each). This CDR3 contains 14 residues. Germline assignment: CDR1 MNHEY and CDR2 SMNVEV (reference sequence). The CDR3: CASSSGAKLYKQYF. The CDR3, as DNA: TGTGCCAGCAGTTCCGGGGCAAAACTCTACAAGCAGTACTTC.

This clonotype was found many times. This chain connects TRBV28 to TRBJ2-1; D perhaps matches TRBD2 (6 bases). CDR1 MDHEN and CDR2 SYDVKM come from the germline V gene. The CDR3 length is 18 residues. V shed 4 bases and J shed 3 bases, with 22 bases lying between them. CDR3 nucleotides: TGTGCCAGCAGTTCCCCCGATTGGTTTAGCGGACTCTACAATGAGCAGTTCTTC. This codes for CASSSPDWFSGLYNEQFF.

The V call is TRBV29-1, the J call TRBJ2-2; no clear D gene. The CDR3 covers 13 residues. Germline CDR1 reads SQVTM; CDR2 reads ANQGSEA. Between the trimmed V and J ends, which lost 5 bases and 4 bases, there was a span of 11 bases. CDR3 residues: CSVLTVSTGELFF. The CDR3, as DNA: TGCAGCGTTTTAACAGTCTCCACCGGGGAGCTGTTTTTT.

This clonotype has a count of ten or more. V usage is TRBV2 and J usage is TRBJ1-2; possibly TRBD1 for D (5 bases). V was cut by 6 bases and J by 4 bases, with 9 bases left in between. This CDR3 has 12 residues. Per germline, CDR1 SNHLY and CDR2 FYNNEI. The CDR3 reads CASRGDSYGYTF. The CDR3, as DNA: TGTGCCAGCAGGGGTGACAGCTATGGCTACACCTTC.

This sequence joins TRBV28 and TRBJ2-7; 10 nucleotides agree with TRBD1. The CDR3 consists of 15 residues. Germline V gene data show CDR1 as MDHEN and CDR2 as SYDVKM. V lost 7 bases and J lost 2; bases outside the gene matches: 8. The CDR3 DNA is TGTGCCAGCAATTCCGGGACAGGGGTTGCCTACGAGCAGTACTTC. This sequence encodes CASNSGTGVAYEQYF.

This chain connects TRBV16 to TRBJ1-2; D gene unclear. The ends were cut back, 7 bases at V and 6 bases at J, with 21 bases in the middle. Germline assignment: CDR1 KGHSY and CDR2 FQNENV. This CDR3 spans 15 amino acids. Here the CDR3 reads CASTPSWSDRHGYTF. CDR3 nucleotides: TGTGCCAGCACCCCAAGTTGGTCGGATCGCCATGGCTACACCTTC.

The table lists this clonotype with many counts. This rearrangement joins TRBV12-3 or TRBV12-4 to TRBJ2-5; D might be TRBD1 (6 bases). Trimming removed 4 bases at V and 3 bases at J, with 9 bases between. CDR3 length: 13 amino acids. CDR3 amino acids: CASSWAGEETQYF. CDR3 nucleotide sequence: TGTGCCAGCAGTTGGGCAGGGGAAGAGACCCAGTACTTC.